What follows are 2 T cell receptor beta chains derived from one specimen sequenced in a study of blood T cell repertoires in COVID-19. Profiled with immunoSEQ multiplex PCR; TCRdb holds only in-frame clones, not every one. Here the sample spans under 250,000 clones, approximately 88% being singletons. The sample consisted of peripheral blood. The receptors derive from a man aged 35 to 55 with acute or convalescent COVID-19.

This rearrangement joins TRBV5-4 to TRBJ2-5; 8 nucleotides line up with TRBD2. The CDR3 contains 16 residues. Germline lookup yields CDR1 SGHNT and CDR2 YYREEE (reference sequence). V lost 3 bases and J lost 2; bases outside the gene matches: 9. CDR3 in DNA: TGTGCCAGCAGCTCCTTAGGCGGGACTAGGCAAGAGACCCAGTACTTC. Protein sequence: CASSSLGGTRQETQYF. Based on the CDR3 plus reference TRBV5-4 and TRBJ2-5, the full variable domain is ETGVTQSPTHLIKTRGQQVTLRCSSQSGHNTVSWYQQALGQGPQFIFQYYREEENGRGNFPPRFSGLQFPNYSSELNVNALELDDSALYLCASSSLGGTRQETQYFGPGTRLLVL.

This rearrangement joins TRBV6-6 to TRBJ1-1; TRBD1 aligns across 7 bases. The CDR3 loop spans 15 amino acids. The J segment lost 0 bases and the V segment lost 6 bases, leaving 7 bases of the junction unmatched. Per germline, CDR1 MNHNY and CDR2 SVGAGI (reference sequence). CDR3 nucleotides: TGTGCCAGCAGCCAGGGACAGCTATTGAACACTGAAGCTTTCTTT. Encoded protein: CASSQGQLLNTEAFF.